The 17 T cell receptor beta chains reported below all come from one sample, sequenced in a study of T cell repertoires in cytomegalovirus infection. A single record per CDR3 protein comes from TCRdb applying MiXCR to the reads. This table holds 450,000 to 600,000 distinct CDR3 sequences, roughly a third found once. These receptors have no known antigen. Sequencing was performed on cultured PBMCs, taken from culture after CMV antigen stimulation. These receptors came from a human donor in good health (CMV status not recorded). Some clones in this sample may be carry-over from other donors' samples.

The chain carries TRBV11-2 and TRBJ2-3; D is unclear. Germline CDR1 is SGHAT and CDR2 is FQNNGV. The length of the CDR3 is 16 residues. V was pared by 2 bases and J by 0 bases, with 12 bases between. The DNA of the CDR3 is TGTGCCAGCAGCTTAAGAAGCGCAACTAGCACAGATACGCAGTATTTT. It codes for CASSLRSATSTDTQYF.

This clonotype has a single count. This rearrangement joins TRBV9 to TRBJ2-1; possible D gene TRBD2, 6 bases. The germline gives CDR1 SGDLS, CDR2 YYNGEE. The CDR3 runs 12 residues. V shed 7 bases and J shed 6 bases, with 11 bases lying between them. CDR3: CASSHGGNEQFF. For the CDR3, the DNA is TGTGCCAGCTCCCACGGGGGCAATGAGCAGTTCTTC. The whole variable domain, remainder taken from reference TRBV9 and TRBJ2-1, is DSGVTQTPKHLITATGQRVTLRCSPRSGDLSVYWYQQSLDQGLQFLIQYYNGEERAKGNILERFSAQQFPDLHSELNLSSLELGDSALYFCASSHGGNEQFFGPGTRLTVL.

This sequence joins TRBV4-3 and TRBJ2-1; the D call may be TRBD1 or TRBD2 (5 bases each). CDR1 and CDR2 from the germline V gene are LGHNA and YSLEER. V dropped 0 bases and J dropped 2 bases, with 17 bases sitting between them. CDR3 length: 18 amino acids. The CDR3: CASSQDGEGTGAYNEQFF. The CDR3 DNA sequence: TGCGCCAGCAGCCAAGATGGTGAGGGGACCGGCGCCTACAATGAGCAGTTCTTC.

This clonotype came up many times. The chain uses TRBV7-6 and TRBJ2-3; 9 positions match TRBD2. Trimming cost V 5 bases and J 0 bases; bases outside gene matches: 6. CDR1 and CDR2 from the germline V gene are SGHVS and FNYEAQ. This CDR3 comprises 16 residues. CDR3 in amino acids: CASSATLAGSTDTQYF. The CDR3 DNA reads as TGTGCCAGCAGCGCCACCCTAGCGGGAAGCACAGATACGCAGTATTTT.

The chain uses TRBV10-3 and TRBJ2-5; D tentatively fits TRBD1 or TRBD2 (6 bases each). Trimming removed 1 base from V and 7 bases from J, with 19 bases in between. The CDR3 totals 16 residues. The germline CDR1 and CDR2 sequences are ENHRY and SYGVKD. The CDR3, as DNA: TGTGCCATCAGTGAGTTGGGAGTCGGGGGCTTGAGGACCCAGTACTTC. Its protein is CAISELGVGGLRTQYF.

The chain has TRBV18 and TRBJ2-7; TRBD1 or TRBD2 may be the D gene (5 bases each). Germline lookup yields CDR1 KGHSH and CDR2 LQKENI. CDR3 length: 11 residues. With 5 bases removed from V and 6 bases from J, the gap between germline ends came to 8 bases. The CDR3 is CASSGGAEQYF. CDR3 bases: TGTGCCAGCTCAGGGGGAGCCGAGCAGTACTTC.

There are a few counts of this clonotype. This chain uses TRBV19 with TRBJ2-7; D gene uncertain. Germline CDR1 is LNHDA and CDR2 is SQIVND (reference sequence). The ends were cut back, 0 bases at V and 6 bases at J, with 9 bases in the middle. The CDR3 is 13 amino acids. CDR3 residues: CASSIDLGTEQYV. The CDR3 coding sequence is TGTGCCAGTAGTATAGATCTGGGAACCGAGCAGTACGTC.

The chain links TRBV7-2 to TRBJ2-4, with TRBD2 matching over 8 bases. The CDR3 is 17 residues long. The J segment lost 2 bases and the V segment lost 0 bases, leaving 6 bases of the junction unmatched. The V gene's germline CDR1 is SGHTA and CDR2 FQGNSA. The CDR3 loop reads CASSLAGGAGTKNIQYF. Here the CDR3 DNA reads TGTGCCAGCAGCTTAGCCGGGGGGGCTGGGACCAAAAACATTCAGTACTTC.

This CDR3 is CASSLRTDQETQYF. Here the CDR3 DNA reads TGTGCCAGCAGCTTGCGTACCGATCAAGAGACCCAGTACTTC. The chain combines TRBV5-4 with TRBJ2-5; the D is unclear. V was pared by 1 base and J by 2 bases, with 9 bases between. This CDR3 is 14 amino acids long. Germline V gives CDR1 SGHNT, CDR2 YYREEE (reference sequence).

This clonotype came up many times. The rearrangement links TRBV6-1 to TRBJ2-4; D perhaps matches TRBD2 (7 bases). Germline V gene data show CDR1 as MNHNS and CDR2 as SASEGT. The CDR3 runs 14 residues. V lost 6 bases to trimming and J lost 8 bases, with 17 bases between them. The CDR3 bases are TGTGCCAGCAGCAAGGGACGGGGGGCGGACATTCAGTACTTC. Its translation: CASSKGRGADIQYF.

This chain uses TRBV19 with TRBJ2-2; TRBD1 agrees at 12 bases. Germline V gene lookup returns CDR1 LNHDA and CDR2 SQIVND (reference sequence). Trimming cost V 3 bases and J 12 bases; bases outside gene matches: 8. The CDR3 sequence is 15 residues long. Here the CDR3 DNA reads TGTGCCAGTAGTATCGCCGGGACAGGGGGCGAGAAGCTGTTTTTT. This encodes CASSIAGTGGEKLFF.

This clonotype was recorded only once. The chain employs TRBV20-1 and TRBJ2-1, with 13 bases matching TRBD2. The CDR3 has 15 residues. V lost 0 bases and J lost 9; bases outside the gene matches: 5. Germline values: CDR1 DFQATT, CDR2 SNEGSKA (reference sequence). For the CDR3, the DNA is TGCAGTGCTAGAGATTGGACTAGCGGGAGAAGTGAGCAGTTCTTC. It encodes CSARDWTSGRSEQFF.

The chain's CDR3 is CASSQPDRGSYEQYV. The DNA of the CDR3 is TGTGCCAGCAGTCAACCCGACAGGGGGTCCTACGAGCAGTACGTC. The genes are TRBV6-6 and TRBJ2-7, with TRBD1 matching over 9 bases. This CDR3 contains 15 residues. The V gene's germline CDR1 is MNHNY and CDR2 SVGAGI (reference sequence). With V trimmed by 5 bases and J by 1 base, 6 bases remained unmatched.

The chain combines TRBV12-3 or TRBV12-4 with TRBJ1-3; no firm D call. The V end lost 6 bases, the J end lost 0 bases, and 9 bases lay between the germline ends. This CDR3 comprises 14 residues. DNA for the CDR3: TGTGCCAGCAGGACGCATAGCTCTGGAAACACCATATATTTT. As protein: CASRTHSSGNTIYF.

This clonotype was seen a few times. This rearrangement joins TRBV12-3 or TRBV12-4 to TRBJ1-1; TRBD1 aligns across 7 bases. V lost 5 bases and J lost 4; bases outside the gene matches: 4. The CDR3 runs to 13 residues. This chain's CDR3 is CASSQTGRTEAFF. CDR3 DNA: TGTGCCAGCAGTCAGACAGGGCGCACTGAAGCTTTCTTT.

This clonotype was seen many times. The chain employs TRBV12-3 or TRBV12-4 and TRBJ2-5, with D possibly being TRBD1 (6 bases). V dropped 6 bases and J dropped 2 bases, with 13 bases sitting between them. This CDR3 has 14 amino acids. Written as DNA, the CDR3 is TGTGCCAGCAGCTACGGGACAATACAAGAGACCCAGTACTTC. Protein: CASSYGTIQETQYF.

The sample holds a few counts of this clonotype. The chain joins TRBV11-3 to TRBJ2-1; 12 bases agree with TRBD2. CDR1 is SGHNT and CDR2 is YENEEA in the germline V gene. Trimming took 2 bases from V and 10 from J; bases not matched to a gene: 3. The CDR3 consists of 14 residues. The CDR3 sequence is CASSLQTSGGEQFF. Here the CDR3 DNA reads TGTGCCAGCAGCTTACAGACTAGCGGGGGAGAGCAGTTCTTC.